These T cell receptor beta chains were read from a single sample in a study of CD8 T cells in Susac syndrome. One entry per CDR3 protein results from TCRdb running MiXCR on the immunoSEQ multiplex PCR reads. This sample has tens of thousands of distinct CDR3 sequences, with 94% found just once. Sequenced material: CD8+ T cells from PBMCs. Source of these receptors: a human donor in good health. CDR3s include the opening cysteine and the closing phenylalanine or tryptophan. A D gene is named only where the DNA matches it firmly. Part of the rows lack a size; the others show once, few, many or a class for expanded clones.

>TRBJ2-2|TRBD2|-|TRBV9
TGTGCCAGCAGCGACCCCCTTACTAGCGGGGGGTACACCGGGGAGCTGTTTTTT
CASSDPLTSGGYTGELFF
>TRBJ2-2|-|-|TRBV9
TGTGCCAGCAGCGTAGGTGGGTCAAGGGAGGAGCTGTTTTTT
CASSVGGSREELFF
>TRBJ2-7|-|-|TRBV25-1
TGTGCCAGCAGTGAATATGGAGCGAGCGAGCAGTACTTC
CASSEYGASEQYF
>TRBJ2-5|TRBD2|-|TRBV9
TGTGCCAGCAGCGAGACCGGGGGGAAAGAGACCCAGTACTTC
CASSETGGKETQYF
>TRBJ1-4|TRBD1|-|TRBV7-8
TGTGCCAGCAGCTTTACAGGGGTTAGGGAAAAACTGTTTTTT
CASSFTGVREKLFF
>TRBJ2-1|-|-|TRBV30
TGTGCCTGGAGTGTTGCTTGGCGGGACTCCTACAATGAGCAGTTCTTC
CAWSVAWRDSYNEQFF
>TRBJ2-1|TRBD2|-|TRBV5-1
TGCGCCAGCAGCTACTGGACTAGCGGGGTCGAGCAGTTCTTC
CASSYWTSGVEQFF
>TRBJ1-2|TRBD1|-|TRBV25-1
TGTGCCAGCAGGACAGGGTCTCGGGGCTACACCTTC
CASRTGSRGYTF
>TRBJ2-5|TRBD1|-|TRBV24-1
TGTGCCACCAGTGATCGGGACAGGGGTTATCAAGAGACCCAGTACTTC
CATSDRDRGYQETQYF
>TRBJ1-6|-|-|TRBV13
TGTGCCAGCAGCTTAACCGCAGGGAAGTCACCCCTCCACTTT
CASSLTAGKSPLHF
>TRBJ2-3|-|-|TRBV9
TGTGCCAGCAGCGTAGACGGAGTTACAGATACGCAGTATTTT
CASSVDGVTDTQYF
>TRBJ2-3|-|-|TRBV3-1
TGTGCCAGCAGCCAGGGGACTTCAGCTCGAGGTACGCAGTATTTT
CASSQGTSARGTQYF
>TRBJ2-3|-|-|TRBV20-1
TGCAGTGCCCCCTGGGGGCCAAGCACAGATACGCAGTATTTT
CSAPWGPSTDTQYF
>TRBJ2-1|-|-|TRBV7-9
TGTGCCAGCTTCAAGTTAACCTACAATGAGCAGTTCTTC
CASFKLTYNEQFF
>TRBJ1-5|-|-|TRBV11-2
TGTGCCAGCAGCCAGGAGTATAGCAATCAGCCCCAGCATTTT
CASSQEYSNQPQHF
>TRBJ1-6|-|-|TRBV6-2/TRBV6-3
TGTGCCAGCAGTTACGCGCTGGGTAGGAGCTCCTATAATTCACCCCTCCACTTT
CASSYALGRSSYNSPLHF
>TRBJ2-3|-|-|TRBV2
TGTGCCAGCGCGGGGGCCAGCACAGATACGCAGTATTTT
CASAGASTDTQYF
>TRBJ2-3|-|-|TRBV12-3/TRBV12-4
TGTGCCAGCAGGGCTTACACAGATACGCAGTATTTT
CASRAYTDTQYF
>TRBJ2-7|TRBD2|-|TRBV29-1
TGCAGCGTCACCCGGACTAGCGGAGGCTACGAGCAGTACTTC
CSVTRTSGGYEQYF
>TRBJ2-1|-|-|TRBV29-1
TGCAGCGTTGAGTTCTCGACGAGCTCCTACAATGAGCAGTTCTTC
CSVEFSTSSYNEQFF
>TRBJ2-1|-|-|TRBV6-6
TGTGCCAGCAGTTACTCCAAGTACAATGAGCAGTTCTTC
CASSYSKYNEQFF
>TRBJ1-5|TRBD1|-|TRBV28
TGTGCCAGCAGTTCCAAACAGGGGTTTGGCAATCAGCCCCAGCATTTT
CASSSKQGFGNQPQHF
>TRBJ1-1|-|-|TRBV27
TGTGCCAGCAGTTTATCGCGGGGGGAGACTGAAGCTTTCTTT
CASSLSRGETEAFF
>TRBJ2-7|-|-|TRBV19
TGTGCCAGTAGTCTGGAGAGCTCCTACGAGCAGTACTTC
CASSLESSYEQYF
>TRBJ2-7|-|once|TRBV4-1
TGCGCCAGCAGCCAAGATATGCCAGGGGGGAACGAGCAGTACTTC
CASSQDMPGGNEQYF